The 16 T cell receptor beta chains listed next were all sequenced from one sample in a study of beta chain features in type 1 diabetes. Of the isolated RNA, all was reverse transcribed, and so the sequenced material was expressed TCRB transcripts. TCRdb's copy holds only in-frame clones and misses some; the assay was immunoSEQ multiplex PCR. The table includes some 60,000 clones, over 50% detected once. Sequenced material: Tregs from blood. The receptors were sampled from a woman aged 18-29 years in good health.

In DNA, the CDR3 is TGTGCCAGCAGCTTAGGACTGAGAGGGTTTCAGCCCCAGCATTTT. Translated, it gives CASSLGLRGFQPQHF. The chain has TRBV7-8 and TRBJ1-5; D ambiguous. Germline values: CDR1 SGHVS, CDR2 FQNEAQ. Trimming shortened V by 1 base and J by 6 bases, and 13 bases separated the two germline ends. The CDR3 covers 15 residues.

V gene TRBV27 combines with J gene TRBJ2-2; maybe TRBD1 (6 bases). The V end was cut by 6 bases, the J end by 2 bases, with 19 bases between. Looked up from germline, CDR1 is MNHEY and CDR2 is SMNVEV (reference sequence). This CDR3 spans 17 amino acids. CDR3 DNA sequence: TGTGCCAGCAGACCCACAGGGTATGGGCTAAACACCGGGGAGCTGTTTTTT. This gives the protein CASRPTGYGLNTGELFF.

V usage is TRBV12-5 and J usage is TRBJ1-1, with no clear D. V lost 4 bases and J lost 6, with 9 bases in between. The CDR3 spans 12 residues. Germline V gene lookup returns CDR1 LGHNT and CDR2 FRNRAP. The CDR3 DNA reads TGTGCTAGTGGTTCGGGGAGCCCTGAAGCTTTCTTT. Its translation: CASGSGSPEAFF.

The rearrangement links TRBV7-3 to TRBJ2-3; TRBD1 matches at 9 bases. The germline CDR1 and CDR2 sequences are SGHTA and FQGTGA. The CDR3 is made up of 15 amino acids. V shed 5 bases, J shed 2 bases, and the junction held 5 bases outside the gene matches. The CDR3 region has the DNA TGTGCCAGCAGCCGGACAGGGGTCAACACAGATACGCAGTATTTT. Protein: CASSRTGVNTDTQYF.

The chain has TRBV29-1 and TRBJ2-7; 9 bases are shared with TRBD1. This CDR3 is 13 amino acids long. After removal of 6 bases from V and 6 bases from J, the junction contained 9 bases not matched to a gene. Per germline, CDR1 SQVTM and CDR2 ANQGSEA. CDR3 DNA sequence: TGCAGCGTAGAACAGGACAGGGGTGGCGAGCAGTACTTC. It encodes CSVEQDRGGEQYF.

The chain joins TRBV2 to TRBJ2-5, with a weak D call TRBD2 (6 bases). The CDR3 is 14 residues long. The V end was cut by 6 bases, the J end by 1 base, with 12 bases between. The V gene's germline CDR1 is SNHLY and CDR2 FYNNEI. CDR3 sequence reads: CASRLGTSQETQYF. The CDR3 nucleotides read TGTGCCAGCAGGCTCGGGACTTCCCAAGAGACCCAGTACTTC. Drawing the rest from reference TRBV2 and TRBJ2-5, the complete variable domain is EPEVTQTPSHQVTQMGQEVILRCVPISNHLYFYWYRQILGQKVEFLVSFYNNEISEKSEIFDDQFSVERPDGSNFTLKIRSTKLEDSAMYFCASRLGTSQETQYFGPGTRLLVL.

The chain joins TRBV11-2 to TRBJ2-7; 14 bases line up with TRBD2. CDR3 size: 16 residues. CDR1 SGHAT and CDR2 FQNNGV come from the germline V gene. The trim removed 5 bases at V and 7 bases at J, leaving 10 bases unmatched. The CDR3 protein is CASSPPGLAGGVEQYF. CDR3 sequence (DNA): TGTGCCAGCAGCCCGCCCGGACTAGCGGGAGGAGTTGAGCAGTACTTC. The full variable domain, rest sourced from reference TRBV11-2 and TRBJ2-7, is EAGVAQSPRYKIIEKRQSVAFWCNPISGHATLYWYQQILGQGPKLLIQFQNNGVVDDSQLPKDRFSAERLKGVDSTLKIQPAKLEDSAVYLCASSPPGLAGGVEQYFGPGTRLTVT.

The rearrangement links TRBV7-9 to TRBJ1-1; a weak D match, TRBD1 (5 bases). CDR1 SEHNR and CDR2 FQNEAQ come from the germline V gene (reference sequence). This CDR3 region has 12 residues. V lost 4 bases, J lost 5 bases, and 8 bases lay in between. The CDR3 DNA is TGTGCCAGCAGCTACCGGGGGACTGAAGCTTTCTTT. Its protein product is CASSYRGTEAFF.

The table lists this clone with a few counts. This rearrangement joins TRBV5-1 to TRBJ2-1; 7 bases are shared with TRBD2. After removal of 4 bases from V and 6 bases from J, the junction contained 10 bases not matched to a gene. The CDR3 is 15 residues long. The germline CDR1 and CDR2 sequences are SGHRS and YFSETQ. The DNA for the CDR3 is TGCGCCAGCAGCGCGGAGACCGGGACTATCAATGAGCAGTTCTTC. It specifies CASSAETGTINEQFF.

CDR3 DNA: TGTGCCAGCAGCACCCCCGCGGGAGGGCCCCAGGGTACGCAGTATTTT. Residues: CASSTPAGGPQGTQYF. This chain connects TRBV11-2 to TRBJ2-3, with TRBD2 identical over 9 bases. V gave up 5 bases and J gave up 8 bases; unmatched junction bases: 14. The CDR3 has 16 amino acids. The germline V gene encodes CDR1 SGHAT and CDR2 FQNNGV.

This rearrangement joins TRBV5-6 to TRBJ1-4; D gene unclear. The V gene lost 4 bases and the J gene lost 8 bases, with 15 bases spanning the gap. The CDR3 has 14 amino acids. Germline V gene data show CDR1 as SGHDT and CDR2 as YYEEEE. This CDR3 reads CASSLLGRREKLFF. In DNA form, the CDR3 reads TGTGCCAGCAGCCTTTTGGGCAGGAGGGAAAAACTGTTTTTT.

The J gene is TRBJ2-1, the V gene TRBV5-1; 13 bases match TRBD2. Looked up from germline, CDR1 is SGHRS and CDR2 is YFSETQ. This CDR3 contains 16 residues. Trimming at V came to 4 bases and at J to 4 bases, leaving 5 bases not matched to a gene. The CDR3 reads CASSLGGLAGYNEQFF. The CDR3 DNA sequence: TGCGCCAGCAGCCTGGGGGGACTAGCGGGATACAATGAGCAGTTCTTC. The whole variable domain, filled in from reference TRBV5-1 and TRBJ2-1, reads KAGVTQTPRYLIKTRGQQVTLSCSPISGHRSVSWYQQTPGQGLQFLFEYFSETQRNKGNFPGRFSGRQFSNSRSEMNVSTLELGDSALYLCASSLGGLAGYNEQFFGPGTRLTVL.

The V and J genes are TRBV15 and TRBJ1-1; no definite D call. With 3 bases removed from V and 10 bases from J, the gap between germline ends came to 18 bases. The CDR3 totals 14 residues. Germline CDR1 and CDR2: LNHNV and YYDKDF (reference sequence). The CDR3, as DNA: TGTGCCACCAGCAGCGGGGTTTGGCCCTTTGCAGCTTTCTTT. It is translated as CATSSGVWPFAAFF.

This clone came up many times. The rearrangement links TRBV5-8 to TRBJ2-1, with a weak D call TRBD2 (5 bases). The CDR3 totals 14 residues. Trimming stripped 1 base from V and 4 bases from J, with 9 bases between. The germline CDR1 and CDR2 sequences are SGHTS and YDEGEE. The CDR3 coding sequence is TGTGCCAGCAGCTTGATGACGGGGTACAATGAGCAGTTCTTC. As protein: CASSLMTGYNEQFF.

The chain links TRBV6-1 to TRBJ2-2; D is possibly TRBD1 (5 bases). The V end was cut by 1 base, the J end by 3 bases, with 12 bases between. Germline CDR1 reads MNHNS; CDR2 reads SASEGT. The CDR3 runs 16 residues. The CDR3 reads CASSEVMAGYTGELFF. CDR3 sequence (DNA): TGTGCCAGCAGTGAAGTAATGGCAGGGTACACCGGGGAGCTGTTTTTT.

This clone was counted a few times. The V gene is TRBV18, the J gene TRBJ1-5; tentatively, D is TRBD1 (6 bases). The V gene's germline CDR1 is KGHSH and CDR2 LQKENI. The CDR3 covers 14 residues. V lost 5 bases to trimming and J lost 7 bases, with 15 bases between them. The CDR3 protein is CASSFRQDYQPQHF. CDR3 DNA: TGTGCCAGCTCATTCCGACAGGATTACCAGCCCCAGCATTTT.